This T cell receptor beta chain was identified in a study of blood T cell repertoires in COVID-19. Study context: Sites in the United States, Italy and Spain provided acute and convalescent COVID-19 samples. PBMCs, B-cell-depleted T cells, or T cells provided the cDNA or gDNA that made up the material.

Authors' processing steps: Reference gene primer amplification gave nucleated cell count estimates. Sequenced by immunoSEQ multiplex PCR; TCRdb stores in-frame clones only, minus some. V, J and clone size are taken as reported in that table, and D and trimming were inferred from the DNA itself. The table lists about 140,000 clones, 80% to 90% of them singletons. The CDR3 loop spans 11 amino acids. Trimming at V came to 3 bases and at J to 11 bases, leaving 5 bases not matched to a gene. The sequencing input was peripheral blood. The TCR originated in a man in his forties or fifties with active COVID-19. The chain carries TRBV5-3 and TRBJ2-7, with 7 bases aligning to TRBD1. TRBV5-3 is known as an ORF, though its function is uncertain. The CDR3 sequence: CARSSPQGEYF. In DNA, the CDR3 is TGTGCCAGAAGCTCCCCGCAGGGGGAGTACTTC.